The rows below give T cell receptor beta chains drawn from one sample of a study of beta chain features in type 1 diabetes. TCRdb keeps only in-frame clones here, not all; method: immunoSEQ multiplex PCR. The table shows a few hundred thousand clones, with 9.5% to 10% occurring only once. Sequencing was carried out using central memory CD4+ T cells from blood. Source of these receptors: a young man with type 1 diabetes. Both conserved end residues are trimmed from each CDR3.

>TRBJ1-5|TRBV5-1
ASRLGGNSNQPQH
>TRBJ2-5|TRBV19
ASSTPGPGTQY
>TRBJ2-5|TRBV11-2
ASSLDRGLAGGETQY
>TRBJ2-5|TRBV11-1
ASSSIAGVGETQY
>TRBJ2-3|TRBV7-2
ASSSGAGGPRDTQY
>TRBJ2-3|TRBV10-1
ASSEPRGRAYTQY
>TRBJ2-7|TRBV4-3
ASSQDLRFYEQY
>TRBJ1-2|TRBV5-1
ASSVPSYGYT
>TRBJ1-1|TRBV5-1
ASSFVGARQTNTEAF
>TRBJ1-5|TRBV11-2
ASSSTTGGQPQH
>TRBJ2-1|TRBV28
AGGSGRFYNEQF
>TRBJ2-3|TRBV28
ASSLIGSTDTQY
>TRBJ2-5|TRBV9
ASSQGGVPETQY
>TRBJ2-7|TRBV27
ASRNRGRAYEQY
>TRBJ1-1|TRBV6-1
ASSEGIGVAGEAF
>TRBJ2-1|TRBV19
ASSSNSYNEQF
>TRBJ1-2|TRBV21-1
ASSKGLGAHCGYT